This T cell receptor (beta chain) was sequenced in a study of human T cells and chemical hapten exposure. Overall study: Yields of TCR per sample differed, chiefly owing to small differences in pooled library volume. Overall study findings and caveats: DPC sensitization did not alter TCRs above 1 in 1000 frequency.

Notes on this clonotype: No antigen is known for it.

V dropped 4 bases and J dropped 5; count of bases not matched to a gene: 2. CDR3 length: 13 residues. Germline V gene lookup returns CDR1 KGHSH and CDR2 LQKENI. Individual cDNA molecules each carried unique molecular identifiers attached by the library. As processed by the authors: More than 95,000 TCRs per sample was the median, with a range of about 20,000 to 690,600. TCRdb used MiXCR to reprocess the 5' RACE reads, holding one entry per CDR3 protein. The V and J calls and clone size come from TCRdb's table, not from the authors' own analysis. The sample holds tens of thousands of distinct CDR3 sequences, 6.5% to 8.5% seen once. Blood, whole and unfractionated, served as the source for total RNA extraction.

This TCR was recovered from a male donor in good health. The chain is built from TRBV18 and TRBJ2-1; 7 bases agree with TRBD1. The CDR3 sequence: CASSQDRDNEQFF. The CDR3 region has the DNA TGTGCCAGCTCACAAGACAGGGACAATGAGCAGTTCTTC. Full variable domain (remainder filled in from reference TRBV18 and TRBJ2-1): NAGVMQNPRHLVRRRGQEARLRCSPMKGHSHVYWYRQLPEEGLKFMVYLQKENIIDESGMPKERFSAEFPKEGPSILRIQQVVRGDSAAYFCASSQDRDNEQFFGPGTRLTVL.